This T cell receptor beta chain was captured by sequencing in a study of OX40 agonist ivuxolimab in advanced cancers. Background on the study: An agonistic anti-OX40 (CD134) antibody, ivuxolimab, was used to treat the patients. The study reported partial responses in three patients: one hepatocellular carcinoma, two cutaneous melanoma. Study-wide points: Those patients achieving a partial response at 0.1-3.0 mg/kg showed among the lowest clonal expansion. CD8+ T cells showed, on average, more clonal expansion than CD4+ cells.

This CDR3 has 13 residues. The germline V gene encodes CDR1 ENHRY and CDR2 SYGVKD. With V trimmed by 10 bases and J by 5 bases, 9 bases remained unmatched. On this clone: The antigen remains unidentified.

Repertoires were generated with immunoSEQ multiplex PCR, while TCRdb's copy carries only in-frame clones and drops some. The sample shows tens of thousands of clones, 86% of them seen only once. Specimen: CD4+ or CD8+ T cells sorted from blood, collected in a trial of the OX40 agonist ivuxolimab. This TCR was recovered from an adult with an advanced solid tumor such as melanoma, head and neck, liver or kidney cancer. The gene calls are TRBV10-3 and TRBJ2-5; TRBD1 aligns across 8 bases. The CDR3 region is CATTQGARETQYF. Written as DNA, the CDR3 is TGTGCCACGACCCAGGGGGCGCGGGAGACCCAGTACTTC.